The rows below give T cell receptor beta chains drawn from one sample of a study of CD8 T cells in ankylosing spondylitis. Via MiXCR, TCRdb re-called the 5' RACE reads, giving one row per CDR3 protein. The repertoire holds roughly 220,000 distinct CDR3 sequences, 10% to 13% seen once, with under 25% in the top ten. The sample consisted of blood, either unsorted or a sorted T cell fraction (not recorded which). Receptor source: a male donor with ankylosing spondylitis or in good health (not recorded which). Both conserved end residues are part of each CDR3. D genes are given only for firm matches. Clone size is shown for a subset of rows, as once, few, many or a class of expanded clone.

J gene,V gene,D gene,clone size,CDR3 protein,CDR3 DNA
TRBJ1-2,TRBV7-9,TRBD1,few,CASSLGTGRYGYTF,TGTGCCAGCAGCTTGGGGACAGGAAGGTATGGCTACACCTTC
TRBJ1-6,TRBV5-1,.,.,CASSLEGGTTPLHF,TGCGCCAGCAGCTTGGAAGGGGGAACTACACCCCTCCACTTT
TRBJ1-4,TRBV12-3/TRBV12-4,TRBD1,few,CASSSTGGQNEKLFF,TGTGCCAGCAGTTCGACCGGGGGACAGAATGAAAAACTGTTTTTT
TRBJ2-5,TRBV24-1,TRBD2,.,CATGTPTSGKQETQYF,TGTGCCACCGGCACACCCACGAGCGGGAAACAAGAGACCCAGTACTTC
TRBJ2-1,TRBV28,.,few,CATDASTGSREQFF,TGTGCCACCGACGCCTCAACAGGGAGTCGGGAGCAGTTCTTC
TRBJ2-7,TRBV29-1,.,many,CSVGGGTSTYEQYF,TGCAGCGTTGGAGGGGGAACGTCAACCTACGAGCAGTACTTC
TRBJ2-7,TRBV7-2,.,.,CASSLGARYEQYF,TGTGCCAGCAGCCTAGGGGCCCGCTACGAGCAGTACTTC
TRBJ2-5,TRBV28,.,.,CASSPRDVLQETQYF,TGTGCCAGCAGTCCCCGGGACGTACTACAAGAGACCCAGTACTTC
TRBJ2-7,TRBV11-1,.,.,CASSLRLGTLVNEQYF,TGTGCCAGCAGCTTACGTTTGGGGACCCTGGTCAACGAGCAGTACTTC
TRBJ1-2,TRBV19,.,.,CASKGEAALGSNYGYTF,TGTGCCAGTAAGGGGGAGGCGGCCTTGGGGTCCAACTATGGCTACACCTTC
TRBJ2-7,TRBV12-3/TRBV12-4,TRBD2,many,CASSLARSLRLADYEQYF,TGTGCCAGCAGTTTAGCGCGTAGTCTTCGGCTAGCGGACTACGAGCAGTACTTC
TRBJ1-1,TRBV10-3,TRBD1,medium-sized,CAITLTGADTEAFF,TGTGCCATCACCCTGACAGGGGCCGACACTGAAGCTTTCTTT
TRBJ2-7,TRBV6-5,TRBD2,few,CASSYLTSFPYEQYF,TGTGCCAGCAGTTACTTGACTAGCTTTCCCTACGAGCAGTACTTC
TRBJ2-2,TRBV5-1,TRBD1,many,CASSIQGATGELFF,TGCGCCAGCAGCATACAGGGGGCCACCGGGGAGCTGTTTTTT
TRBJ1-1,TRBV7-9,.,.,CASSRLRAEGVKPEAFF,TGTGCCAGCAGCCGACTCCGGGCCGAGGGAGTTAAACCTGAAGCTTTCTTT
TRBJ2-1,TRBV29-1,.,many,CSVGYVYNEQFF,TGCAGCGTGGGGTACGTCTACAATGAGCAGTTCTTC
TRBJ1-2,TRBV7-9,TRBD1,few,CASSPTGVDGYGYTF,TGTGCCAGCTCTCCCACAGGGGTAGACGGCTATGGCTACACCTTC
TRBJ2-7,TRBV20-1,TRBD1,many,CSARRDRGGSYEQYF,TGCAGTGCTAGAAGAGACAGGGGGGGTTCCTACGAGCAGTACTTC
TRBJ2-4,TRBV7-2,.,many,CASSLIPGAGYENIQYF,TGTGCCAGCAGCTTAATCCCCGGTGCAGGGTATGAAAACATTCAGTACTTC
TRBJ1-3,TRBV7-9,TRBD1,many,CASSPRDSSSGNTIYF,TGTGCCAGCAGCCCGCGGGACAGCTCCTCTGGAAACACCATATATTTT
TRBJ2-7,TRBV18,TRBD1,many,CASSPSATGTGNEQYF,TGTGCCAGCTCACCTTCCGCGACAGGGACGGGAAACGAGCAGTACTTC
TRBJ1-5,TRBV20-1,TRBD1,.,CSAPGTGRSDQPQHF,TGCAGTGCCCCCGGGACAGGCCGATCGGATCAGCCCCAGCATTTT
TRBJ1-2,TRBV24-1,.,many,CAIEALNYGYTF,TGTGCCATTGAAGCTCTTAACTATGGCTACACCTTC
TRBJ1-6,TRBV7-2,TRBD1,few,CASSLGWDRVGNSPLHF,TGTGCCAGCAGCTTAGGTTGGGACAGGGTGGGTAATTCACCCCTCCACTTT
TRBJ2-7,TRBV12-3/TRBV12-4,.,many,CASSLAEGREQYF,TGTGCCAGCAGTTTAGCGGAAGGGAGAGAGCAGTACTTC
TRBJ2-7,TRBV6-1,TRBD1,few,CASNPPGQTYEQYF,TGTGCCAGCAATCCGCCGGGACAGACCTACGAGCAGTACTTC
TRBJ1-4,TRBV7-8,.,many,CASSLGGTGNEKLFF,TGTGCCAGCAGCTTGGGAGGGACGGGGAATGAAAAACTGTTTTTT
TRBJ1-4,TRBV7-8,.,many,CASSLEMETAEKLFF,TGTGCCAGCAGCTTAGAGATGGAAACGGCTGAAAAACTGTTTTTT
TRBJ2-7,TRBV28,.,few,CASTSQTRESLYEQYF,TGTGCCAGCACCTCCCAGACCAGGGAAAGCCTCTACGAGCAGTACTTC
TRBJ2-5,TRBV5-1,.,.,CASSLVSGSKRETQYF,TGCGCCAGCAGCTTGGTTTCCGGGAGCAAAAGGGAGACCCAGTACTTC
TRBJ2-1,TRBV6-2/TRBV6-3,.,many,CASSPSRTFYNEQFF,TGTGCCAGCAGTCCCTCTCGGACATTTTACAATGAGCAGTTCTTC
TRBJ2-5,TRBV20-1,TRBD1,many,CSAVARQGQETQYF,TGCAGTGCCGTCGCGAGACAGGGCCAAGAGACCCAGTACTTC
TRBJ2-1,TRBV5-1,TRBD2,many,CASSLFASGGDSSYNEQFF,TGCGCCAGCAGCTTGTTTGCTAGCGGGGGGGATAGCTCCTACAATGAGCAGTTCTTC
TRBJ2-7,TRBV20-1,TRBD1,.,CSARFSPGQAHEQYF,TGCAGTGCTAGATTTAGTCCGGGACAGGCCCACGAGCAGTACTTC
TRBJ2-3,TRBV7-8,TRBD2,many,CASSSSQTSVQYF,TGTGCCAGCAGCTCCTCCCAGACTAGCGTCCAGTATTTT
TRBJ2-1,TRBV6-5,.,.,CASSYYHRLGNEQFF,TGTGCCAGCAGTTATTACCACAGGCTGGGCAATGAGCAGTTCTTC
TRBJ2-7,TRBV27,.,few,CASSFLDRLGAYEQYF,TGTGCCAGCAGTTTTCTTGACAGGTTAGGGGCCTACGAGCAGTACTTC
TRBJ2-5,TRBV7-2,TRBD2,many,CASSRNGLAWETQYF,TGTGCCAGCAGCAGAAATGGACTAGCATGGGAGACCCAGTACTTC
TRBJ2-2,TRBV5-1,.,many,CASSLALTGYYDTGELFF,TGCGCCAGCAGCTTGGCCCTCACAGGGTATTATGACACCGGGGAGCTGTTTTTT
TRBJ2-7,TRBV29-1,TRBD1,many,CSVEAPGQDHYEQYF,TGCAGCGTTGAGGCTCCGGGACAGGACCACTACGAGCAGTACTTC
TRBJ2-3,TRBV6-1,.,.,CASSEGGLADDTQYF,TGTGCCAGCAGTGAAGGAGGGCTAGCCGACGATACGCAGTATTTT
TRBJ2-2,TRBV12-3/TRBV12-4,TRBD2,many,CASTQGLIDTGELFF,TGTGCCAGCACCCAGGGACTAATTGACACCGGGGAGCTGTTTTTT
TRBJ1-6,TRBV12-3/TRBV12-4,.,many,CASSLAGLVSPLHF,TGTGCCAGCAGTTTAGCCGGCCTCGTCTCACCCCTCCACTTT
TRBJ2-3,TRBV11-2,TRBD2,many,CASSRTAPQAGGTDTQYF,TGTGCCAGCAGCCGCACAGCCCCTCAAGCGGGGGGCACAGATACGCAGTATTTT
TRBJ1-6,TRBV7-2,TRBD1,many,CASSPGTGENSPLHF,TGTGCCAGCAGCCCAGGGACAGGGGAAAATTCACCCCTCCACTTT
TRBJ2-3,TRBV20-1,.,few,CSANADSYSDTQYF,TGCAGTGCAAACGCGGACTCCTACTCAGATACGCAGTATTTT
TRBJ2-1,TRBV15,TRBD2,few,CATSLGGGAYNEQFF,TGTGCCACCAGTCTGGGCGGGGGGGCGTACAATGAGCAGTTCTTC
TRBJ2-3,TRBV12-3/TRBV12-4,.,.,CASRDDTTDTQYF,TGTGCCAGCAGAGACGATACAACTGATACGCAGTATTTT